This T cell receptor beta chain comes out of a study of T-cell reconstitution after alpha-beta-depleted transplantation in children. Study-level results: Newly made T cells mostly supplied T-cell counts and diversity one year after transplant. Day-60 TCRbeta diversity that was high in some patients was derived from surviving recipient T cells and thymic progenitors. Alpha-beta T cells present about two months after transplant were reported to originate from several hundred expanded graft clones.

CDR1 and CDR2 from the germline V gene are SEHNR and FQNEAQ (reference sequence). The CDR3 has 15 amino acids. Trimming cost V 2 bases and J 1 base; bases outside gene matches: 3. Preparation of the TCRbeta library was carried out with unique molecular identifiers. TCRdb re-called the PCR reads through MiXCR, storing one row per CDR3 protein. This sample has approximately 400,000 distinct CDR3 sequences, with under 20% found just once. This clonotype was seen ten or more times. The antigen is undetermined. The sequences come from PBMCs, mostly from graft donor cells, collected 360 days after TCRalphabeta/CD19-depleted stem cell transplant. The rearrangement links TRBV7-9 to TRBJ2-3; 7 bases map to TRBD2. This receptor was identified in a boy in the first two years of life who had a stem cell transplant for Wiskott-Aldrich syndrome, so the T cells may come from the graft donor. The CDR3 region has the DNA TGTGCCAGCAGCTTACGGCTAGCGGGCACAGATACGCAGTATTTT. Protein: CASSLRLAGTDTQYF.